This is a list of T cell receptor beta chains from one sample in a study of T-cell memory formation after mild COVID-19. In TCRdb, the 5' RACE reads were re-called with MiXCR into one record per CDR3 protein. The sample carries a few hundred thousand distinct CDR3 sequences, around 17% recorded once. The specimen was PBMCs or a T cell subset sorted from them (not recorded which). The receptors were gathered from a man younger than 35 who had mild COVID-19 (a few samples of this study predate the infection). Cell type and time point are not known. The CDR3 runs from the conserved cysteine through the conserved F or W. The order of the fields is J gene, D gene, CDR3 length, clone size, V gene, CDR3 DNA, CDR3 protein. D genes are given only for firm matches. Expanded clones get a size class; other rows say once, few or many, or leave the size out.

J: TRBJ2-1
D: TRBD1
length: 13
size: NA
V: TRBV20-1
DNA: TGCAGTGCTCCTCTAACAGGGGGCTATGAGCAGTTCTTC
CDR3: CSAPLTGGYEQFF

J: TRBJ1-4
D: NA
length: 15
size: few
V: TRBV6-5
DNA: TGTGCCAGCAGCTACACCTGGACCTCGAATCAAAAACTGTTTTTT
CDR3: CASSYTWTSNQKLFF

J: TRBJ2-1
D: TRBD2
length: 21
size: NA
V: TRBV5-1
DNA: TGCGCCAGCAGCCTTACGCCGGGACTAGCGGGGGGGTCCAGCTCCTACAATGAGCAGTTCTTC
CDR3: CASSLTPGLAGGSSSYNEQFF

J: TRBJ2-5
D: TRBD2
length: 15
size: few
V: TRBV18
DNA: TGTGCCAGCTCATCCGGGACTAGCGGTCCAGAGACCCAGTACTTC
CDR3: CASSSGTSGPETQYF

J: TRBJ2-3
D: NA
length: 14
size: few
V: TRBV20-1
DNA: TGCAGTGCTAGCTGGTCCTCAGGAGCAGATACGCAGTATTTT
CDR3: CSASWSSGADTQYF

J: TRBJ2-5
D: NA
length: 15
size: few
V: TRBV7-3
DNA: TGTGCCAGCAGCTCCCAGGGAGGAGGTCAAGAGACCCAGTACTTC
CDR3: CASSSQGGGQETQYF

J: TRBJ1-2
D: NA
length: 17
size: NA
V: TRBV5-1
DNA: TGCGCCAGCAGCTTGAATGTCCGGGGAGGAGGAAACTATGGCTACACCTTC
CDR3: CASSLNVRGGGNYGYTF

J: TRBJ2-4
D: NA
length: 11
size: few
V: TRBV12-3/TRBV12-4
DNA: TGTGCCAGCAGTTTCGGCCTCTCACCTCACTTC
CDR3: CASSFGLSPHF

J: TRBJ2-2
D: NA
length: 15
size: few
V: TRBV5-1
DNA: TGCGCCAGCAGCGCCACAGGAGTCTCCACCGGGGAGCTGTTTTTT
CDR3: CASSATGVSTGELFF

J: TRBJ1-1
D: NA
length: 15
size: NA
V: TRBV6-2/TRBV6-3
DNA: TGTGCCAGCAGTTATGACCCAAACAGGAGCACTGAAGCTTTCTTT
CDR3: CASSYDPNRSTEAFF

J: TRBJ2-6
D: NA
length: 15
size: few
V: TRBV20-1
DNA: TGCAGTGCTAGTTTGCCGAGCTCTGGGGCCAACGTCCTGACTTTC
CDR3: CSASLPSSGANVLTF

J: TRBJ2-6
D: NA
length: 11
size: few
V: TRBV7-8
DNA: TGTGCCAGCAGCTTAGATGTCTTCCTGACTTTC
CDR3: CASSLDVFLTF

J: TRBJ2-3
D: TRBD2
length: 14
size: NA
V: TRBV4-3
DNA: TGCGCCAGCAGACCCGGGGGGATCACAGATACGCAGTATTTT
CDR3: CASRPGGITDTQYF

J: TRBJ2-1
D: NA
length: 13
size: many
V: TRBV5-1
DNA: TGCGCCAGCAGCTGGAACCTAAGGGATGAGCAGTTCTTC
CDR3: CASSWNLRDEQFF

J: TRBJ2-2
D: TRBD1
length: 13
size: NA
V: TRBV7-2
DNA: TGTGCCAGCAGGTACAGGGGGACCGGGGAGCTGTTTTTT
CDR3: CASRYRGTGELFF

J: TRBJ2-3
D: NA
length: 15
size: few
V: TRBV10-3
DNA: TGTGCCATCAGTAAAAGGACACTAAGCACAGATACGCAGTATTTT
CDR3: CAISKRTLSTDTQYF

J: TRBJ2-5
D: TRBD1
length: 15
size: NA
V: TRBV2
DNA: TGTGCCAGCAGTGACGGGGGGACAGGGAAGGAGACCCAGTACTTC
CDR3: CASSDGGTGKETQYF

J: TRBJ1-5
D: NA
length: 15
size: many
V: TRBV20-1
DNA: TGCAGTGCTAGTTATGGACGTGGGGGCAATCAGCCCCAGCATTTT
CDR3: CSASYGRGGNQPQHF

J: TRBJ2-3
D: TRBD2
length: 16
size: NA
V: TRBV10-2
DNA: TGCGCCAGCAGTCGGGCTAGCGGGGGGGCCACAGATACGCAGTATTTT
CDR3: CASSRASGGATDTQYF

J: TRBJ1-1
D: TRBD1
length: 14
size: few
V: TRBV6-6
DNA: TGTGCCAGCAGTGAGACAGGGGGCGTGACTGAAGCTTTCTTT
CDR3: CASSETGGVTEAFF

J: TRBJ1-6
D: NA
length: 12
size: many
V: TRBV27
DNA: TGTGCCAGCAGTTTGTTGGGTTCACCCCTCCACTTT
CDR3: CASSLLGSPLHF

J: TRBJ2-1
D: TRBD2
length: 16
size: NA
V: TRBV7-2
DNA: TGTGCCAGCAGCACCCGTATGGGGGACTACTACAATGAGCAGTTCTTC
CDR3: CASSTRMGDYYNEQFF

J: TRBJ1-6
D: TRBD1
length: 15
size: NA
V: TRBV7-9
DNA: TGTGCCAGCAGGTTGACAGGGATGAAGGATTCACCCCTCCACTTT
CDR3: CASRLTGMKDSPLHF

J: TRBJ2-5
D: NA
length: 15
size: few
V: TRBV4-1
DNA: TGCGCCAGCAGCCAGGGGAGTAGTTCTCTGGAGACCCAGTACTTC
CDR3: CASSQGSSSLETQYF

J: TRBJ2-1
D: NA
length: 12
size: many
V: TRBV6-7
DNA: TGTGCCAGCAGTTATACCGCAGGGGAGCAGTTCTTC
CDR3: CASSYTAGEQFF

J: TRBJ1-5
D: NA
length: 12
size: NA
V: TRBV24-1
DNA: TGTGCCACCAGTGATACCAATCAGCCCCAGCATTTT
CDR3: CATSDTNQPQHF

J: TRBJ2-1
D: NA
length: 15
size: few
V: TRBV20-1
DNA: TGCAGTGCTAGAGATTGGACTCCCCTAAGCAATGAGCAGTTCTTC
CDR3: CSARDWTPLSNEQFF

J: TRBJ1-1
D: NA
length: 13
size: NA
V: TRBV7-9
DNA: TGTGCCAGCAGCTTAGAGGGACACTCTGAAGCTTTCTTT
CDR3: CASSLEGHSEAFF

J: TRBJ1-4
D: NA
length: 16
size: NA
V: TRBV6-2/TRBV6-3
DNA: TGTGCCAGCAGTTACTCGTCGGGCGGGAGGATTGAAAAACTGTTTTTT
CDR3: CASSYSSGGRIEKLFF

J: TRBJ1-2
D: TRBD1
length: 13
size: NA
V: TRBV20-1
DNA: TGCAGTGCCCCGACAGGGGAGGGTGGAGGCTACACCTTC
CDR3: CSAPTGEGGGYTF

J: TRBJ2-1
D: TRBD2
length: 13
size: few
V: TRBV2
DNA: TGTGCCAGCAGGCTAGCGGGGACAAATGAGCAGTTCTTC
CDR3: CASRLAGTNEQFF

J: TRBJ1-1
D: TRBD1
length: 13
size: NA
V: TRBV9
DNA: TGTGCCAGCAGGGCCGGGACAGGGGGTAGGGCTTTCTTT
CDR3: CASRAGTGGRAFF

J: TRBJ2-3
D: NA
length: 15
size: few
V: TRBV7-9
DNA: TGTGCCAGCAGCTTAGTCTGGGGGGTTCCAGATACGCAGTATTTT
CDR3: CASSLVWGVPDTQYF

J: TRBJ2-5
D: NA
length: 12
size: few
V: TRBV12-3/TRBV12-4
DNA: TGTGCCAGCGGGGGATCGTGGGAGACCCAGTACTTC
CDR3: CASGGSWETQYF

J: TRBJ1-1
D: NA
length: 13
size: few
V: TRBV7-2
DNA: TGTGCCAGCAGCTTAGTCACGGGCACTGAAGCTTTCTTT
CDR3: CASSLVTGTEAFF

J: TRBJ2-1
D: TRBD2
length: 14
size: few
V: TRBV20-1
DNA: TGCAGTGCTAGAGTAGCTAGCGGGATAAATGAGCAGTTCTTC
CDR3: CSARVASGINEQFF

J: TRBJ1-6
D: NA
length: 17
size: many
V: TRBV4-1
DNA: TGCGCCAGCAGCCAAGCTAGATTAGGGGCGGGAAATTCACCCCTCCACTTT
CDR3: CASSQARLGAGNSPLHF

J: TRBJ2-2
D: TRBD1
length: 11
size: many
V: TRBV5-8
DNA: TGTGCCTCCAGGGGGACCGGGGAGCTGTTTTTT
CDR3: CASRGTGELFF

J: TRBJ2-1
D: TRBD2
length: 16
size: NA
V: TRBV4-3
DNA: TGCGCCAGCAGCCAAGATAGTGCTAGCGGAGGCAATGAGCAGTTCTTC
CDR3: CASSQDSASGGNEQFF

J: TRBJ1-1
D: TRBD1
length: 14
size: few
V: TRBV7-9
DNA: TGTGCCAGCAGTTTGACAGGGGGCGTTTTAAAAGCTTTCTTT
CDR3: CASSLTGGVLKAFF